The 10 T cell receptor beta chains below all came from one sample that was sequenced in a study of T-cell reconstitution after alpha-beta-depleted transplantation in children. A library of TCRbeta sequences, prepared with unique molecular identifiers, was generated. TCRdb called the PCR reads again in MiXCR, with one record for every CDR3 protein. Here the sample spans 600,000 to 800,000 distinct CDR3 sequences, around 13% being singletons. This specimen consisted of PBMCs, obtained before TCRalphabeta/CD19-depleted stem cell transplant. The receptor source for this set is a girl aged 2 to 10 with congenital amegakaryocytic thrombocytopenia, due to receive a stem cell transplant.

This clonotype has just a few counts. This rearrangement joins TRBV5-1 to TRBJ2-6, with 7 nucleotides matching TRBD1. The CDR3 sequence is 18 residues long. Germline trimming cut 3 bases from V and 0 bases from J; bases unmatched to any gene: 9. Germline-derived CDR1 and CDR2 are SGHRS and YFSETQ. CDR3 nucleotides: TGCGCCAGCAGCTCTCGGGACAGCATATTCTCTGGGGCCAACGTCCTGACTTTC. The encoded protein is CASSSRDSIFSGANVLTF. Filled out from reference TRBV5-1 and TRBJ2-6, the complete variable domain reads KAGVTQTPRYLIKTRGQQVTLSCSPISGHRSVSWYQQTPGQGLQFLFEYFSETQRNKGNFPGRFSGRQFSNSRSEMNVSTLELGDSALYLCASSSRDSIFSGANVLTFGAGSRLTVL.

This clonotype has ten or more counts. The chain couples TRBV29-1 to TRBJ1-1; D is ambiguous. Between the trimmed V and J ends, which lost 6 bases and 4 bases, there was a span of 15 bases. The CDR3 is made up of 13 amino acids. CDR1 and CDR2 (germline): SQVTM, ANQGSEA. The CDR3 DNA is TGCAGCGTAGCAGTTGGTCGGGTCACTGAAGCTTTCTTT. Translated: CSVAVGRVTEAFF. Combining the CDR3 with reference TRBV29-1 and TRBJ1-1 gives the whole variable domain SAVISQKPSRDICQRGTSLTIQCQVDSQVTMMFWYRQQPGQSLTLIATANQGSEATYESGFVIDKFPISRPNLTFSTLTVSNMSPEDSSIYLCSVAVGRVTEAFFGQGTRLTVV.

J is TRBJ2-4 and V is TRBV6-6; D might be TRBD2 (6 bases). Looked up from germline, CDR1 is MNHNY and CDR2 is SVGAGI (reference sequence). The V and J ends lost 8 bases and 3 bases respectively, with 11 bases between them. CDR3 length equals 13 residues. For the CDR3, the DNA is TGTGCCAGCCGGGGGTGGAGCAAAAACATTCAGTACTTC. Protein: CASRGWSKNIQYF.

This clonotype was counted ten times or more. J is TRBJ2-7 and V is TRBV7-8; TRBD2 matches at 12 bases. Germline V gene lookup returns CDR1 SGHVS and CDR2 FQNEAQ. The CDR3 contains 16 residues. Trimming took 0 bases from V and 3 from J; bases not matched to a gene: 3. The CDR3: CASSLALGLAGYEQYF. In nucleotides, the CDR3 is TGTGCCAGCAGCTTAGCGCTGGGACTAGCGGGCTACGAGCAGTACTTC.

A few counts support this clonotype. This chain joins TRBV6-1 and TRBJ1-1; D might be TRBD1 (5 bases). The V gene lost 6 bases and the J gene lost 1 base, with 15 bases spanning the gap. CDR1 and CDR2 from the germline V gene are MNHNS and SASEGT. The CDR3 loop spans 15 amino acids. CDR3 bases: TGTGCCAGCAGAGACGGGACTCGGAAGAACACTGAAGCTTTCTTT. Protein product: CASRDGTRKNTEAFF.

This clonotype has ten or more counts. The genes are TRBV21-1 and TRBJ2-7; no DNA check was done on the table's D call, TRBD1. TRBV21-1 is reported as a pseudogene. The CDR3 extends over 15 amino acids. CDR3 nucleotide sequence: TGTGCCAGCCAAACAGGGGTAGGTCAGGTCTACGAGCAGTACTTC. It specifies CASQTGVGQVYEQYF.

The V and J genes are TRBV18 and TRBJ2-2; no reliable D call. The V and J ends lost 5 bases and 5 bases respectively, with 12 bases between them. The CDR3 loop spans 14 amino acids. Per the germline V gene, CDR1 is KGHSH and CDR2 is LQKENI. The CDR3 sequence is CASSTNSQTGELFF. Here the CDR3 DNA reads TGTGCCAGCTCAACAAACTCGCAGACCGGGGAGCTGTTTTTT.

This clonotype came up once. The chain joins TRBV5-1 to TRBJ1-2; D unclear. CDR1 SGHRS and CDR2 YFSETQ come from the germline V gene. The CDR3 has 14 amino acids. V lost 0 bases and J lost 2, with 8 bases in between. CDR3 sequence reads: CASSLEYSNYGYTF. The DNA of the CDR3 is TGCGCCAGCAGCTTGGAGTACAGCAACTATGGCTACACCTTC.

The chain carries TRBV10-3 and TRBJ2-5; D may be TRBD2 (6 bases). CDR1 and CDR2 (germline): ENHRY, SYGVKD. The CDR3 consists of 12 residues. Trimming pared 8 bases from V and 3 bases from J, leaving 10 bases between. CDR3 sequence: CAIWDSKETQYF. CDR3 nucleotides: TGTGCCATCTGGGACTCCAAAGAGACCCAGTACTTC.

As concerns this clonotype: This sequence may be a read error, since a much larger clone differs from it by one base. The chain uses TRBV6-1 and TRBJ1-2, with D unresolved. Trimming left V 7 bases short and J 12 bases short, with 24 bases between. This CDR3 region has 14 residues. Germline-derived CDR1 and CDR2 are MNHNS and SASEGT. DNA for the CDR3: TGTGCCAGCACCAAGGCGGGTTCTAATGTGGGCGACACCTTC. It encodes CASTKAGSNVGDTF.